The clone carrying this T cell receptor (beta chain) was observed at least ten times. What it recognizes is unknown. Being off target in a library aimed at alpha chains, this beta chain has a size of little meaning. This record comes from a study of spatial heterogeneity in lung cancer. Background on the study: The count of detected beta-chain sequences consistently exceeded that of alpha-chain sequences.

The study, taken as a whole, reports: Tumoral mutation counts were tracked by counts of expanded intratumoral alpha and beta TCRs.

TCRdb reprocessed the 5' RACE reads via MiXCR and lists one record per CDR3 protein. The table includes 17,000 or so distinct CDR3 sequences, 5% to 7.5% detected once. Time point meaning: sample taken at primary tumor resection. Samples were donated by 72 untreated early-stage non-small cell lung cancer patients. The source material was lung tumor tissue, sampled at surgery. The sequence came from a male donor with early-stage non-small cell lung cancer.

CDR3 nucleotide sequence: TGTGCCAGCTCACCAACCGCCGGGGGTCACTATGGCTACACCTTC. Its protein is CASSPTAGGHYGYTF. This chain joins TRBV18 and TRBJ1-2; possibly TRBD1 for D (5 bases). The germline V and J ends were trimmed by 2 bases and 3 bases, with 13 bases remaining between them. This CDR3 comprises 15 residues. Per the germline V gene, CDR1 is KGHSH and CDR2 is LQKENI.